What follows are 24 T cell receptor beta chains derived from one specimen sequenced in a study of cytomegalovirus exposure and HLA in healthy donors. 13 Jbeta primers and 60 Vbeta primers were used for the PCR. Produced via immunoSEQ multiplex PCR; TCRdb's table is partial and in-frame only. The top ten clones hold approximately 1.3% of a sample with about 55,000 clones, around 82% of them seen once. The specimen was PBMCs. The receptor source for this set is a female donor in good health and CMV-seronegative.

The chain carries TRBV6-5 and TRBJ1-1; maybe TRBD1 (6 bases). Germline V lookup: CDR1 MNHEY, CDR2 SVGAGI. The V end lost 11 bases, the J end lost 3 bases, and 19 bases lay between the germline ends. The CDR3 has 14 residues. Written as DNA, the CDR3 is TGTGCCGTCAAGGACAGCCGGAGGCACACTGAAGCTTTCTTT. Translated: CAVKDSRRHTEAFF.

V is TRBV6-1 and J is TRBJ2-3; 7 bases line up with TRBD2. The length of the CDR3 is 15 residues. CDR1 and CDR2 from the germline V gene are MNHNS and SASEGT. J gave up 3 bases and V 5 bases, and 8 bases lay outside the gene matches. DNA of the CDR3: TGTGCCAGCAGTTTTACGGGGGGTGAAACAGATACGCAGTATTTT. Encoded protein: CASSFTGGETDTQYF.

The chain uses TRBV11-3 and TRBJ1-2; maybe TRBD1 (6 bases). V lost 4 bases and J 0 bases, leaving 21 bases between the germline ends. The CDR3 covers 18 residues. CDR1 and CDR2 (germline): SGHNT, YENEEA. In DNA form, the CDR3 reads TGTGCCAGCAGCTCCACAGAACTTTTGGACAGTTCTAACTATGGCTACACCTTC. Protein sequence: CASSSTELLDSSNYGYTF.

The chain couples TRBV6-6 to TRBJ1-2, with D unclear. V gave up 2 bases and J gave up 7 bases, with 8 bases separating them. This CDR3 has 12 amino acids. Germline-derived CDR1 and CDR2 are MNHNY and SVGAGI (reference sequence). The CDR3 reads CASSYQSGGYTF. CDR3 bases: TGTGCCAGCAGTTACCAGTCGGGTGGCTACACCTTC.

This clone was seen a handful of times. The chain combines TRBV2 with TRBJ2-7; TRBD1 might be the D (5 bases). V was pared by 2 bases and J by 3 bases, with 20 bases between. This CDR3 comprises 17 residues. CDR1 and CDR2 (germline): SNHLY, FYNNEI. The CDR3 coding sequence is TGTGCCAGCAGTGAAACAGGCAGGGCTCAGATGCACTACGAGCAGTACTTC. Its protein product is CASSETGRAQMHYEQYF.

The CDR3 bases are TGTGCCAGCAGCCAAGATGCACGGGAGCAGTACTTC. Amino acids: CASSQDAREQYF. This chain joins TRBV4-2 and TRBJ2-7; unclear D gene. The V gene lost 0 bases and the J gene lost 7 bases, with 7 bases spanning the gap. The germline gives CDR1 LGHNA, CDR2 YNFKEQ. This CDR3 contains 12 residues.

The V gene is TRBV14, the J gene TRBJ2-5; D is unclear. Trimming took off 4 bases at V and 1 base at J, with 4 bases between the two ends. The germline gives CDR1 SGHDN, CDR2 FVKESK. The CDR3 covers 12 residues. The chain's CDR3 is CASSPRQETQYF. The CDR3 DNA reads as TGTGCCAGCAGCCCCCGCCAAGAGACCCAGTACTTC.

The chain employs TRBV5-1 and TRBJ2-7, with 12 nucleotides matching TRBD2. Germline V gene lookup returns CDR1 SGHRS and CDR2 YFSETQ. This CDR3 has 14 amino acids. V shed 7 bases and J 4 bases; nucleotides not matched to a gene: 6. In DNA, the CDR3 is TGCGCCAGCGTACCGACTAGCGGGGGATACGAGCAGTACTTC. This gives the protein CASVPTSGGYEQYF.

The V call is TRBV7-8, the J call TRBJ1-1; TRBD1 matches at 8 bases. From germline, CDR1 is SGHVS and CDR2 FQNEAQ. The V and J ends lost 5 bases and 8 bases, in that order; junction bases with no gene match: 7. The CDR3 has 13 residues. CDR3 sequence: CASSERTGREAFF. The CDR3 region has the DNA TGTGCCAGCAGCGAGCGGACAGGGCGGGAAGCTTTCTTT.

The chain employs TRBV4-3 and TRBJ2-2, with 10 bases aligning to TRBD2. CDR3 size: 17 residues. Germline assignment: CDR1 LGHNA and CDR2 YSLEER. The ends lost 4 bases at V and 4 bases at J; junction bases unmatched: 9. The CDR3 loop reads CASSPTLSGGATGELFF. The CDR3, as DNA: TGCGCCAGCAGCCCGACCCTAAGCGGGGGGGCCACCGGGGAGCTGTTTTTT.

This chain uses TRBV6-5 with TRBJ2-1; 14 positions agree with TRBD2. The length of the CDR3 is 15 residues. The germline gives CDR1 MNHEY, CDR2 SVGAGI. V lost 6 bases and J lost 12; bases outside the gene matches: 10. The CDR3: CASSPGLAGVRPQFF. The CDR3 nucleotides read TGTGCCAGCAGCCCGGGACTAGCGGGGGTTCGGCCGCAGTTCTTC.

The chain carries TRBV7-2 and TRBJ2-2; maybe TRBD2 (6 bases). Germline CDR1 SGHTA, CDR2 FQGNSA. The CDR3 has 15 amino acids. Deletions cut 1 base from V and 5 bases from J, with 11 bases between. CDR3 nucleotides: TGTGCCAGCAGCTTAGAAGCAGGGAGGACCGGGGAGCTGTTTTTT. Its translation is CASSLEAGRTGELFF.

CDR3 protein: CASSPSSTIYNSPLHF. DNA for the CDR3: TGTGCCAGCAGCCCATCCAGTACCATCTATAATTCACCCCTCCACTTT. The chain recombines TRBV7-2 with TRBJ1-6, with D uncertain. The CDR3 sequence is 16 residues long. Germline CDR1 is SGHTA and CDR2 is FQGNSA. V lost 5 bases, J lost 3 bases, and 14 bases lay in between. The full variable domain, in which reference TRBV7-2 and TRBJ1-6 provide the parts outside the CDR3, is GAGVSQSPSNKVTEKGKDVELRCDPISGHTALYWYRQSLGQGLEFLIYFQGNSAPDKSGLPSDRFSAERTGGSVSTLTIQRTQQEDSAVYLCASSPSSTIYNSPLHFGNGTRLTVT.

This clone appeared a few times. The chain couples TRBV27 to TRBJ2-5, with 10 bases that match TRBD1. The CDR3 has 16 residues. V lost 5 bases, J lost 4 bases, and 10 bases stayed unmatched. Germline V CDR1 and CDR2: MNHEY, SMNVEV (reference sequence). The CDR3 DNA follows: TGTGCCAGCAGTCCGGACAGGGGGTCTATAATAGAGACCCAGTACTTC. This codes for CASSPDRGSIIETQYF.

This clone was counted a few times. The CDR3 sequence: CASSTGTANSPLHF. DNA of the CDR3: TGTGCCAGCAGTACCGGGACAGCGAATTCACCCCTCCACTTT. This chain joins TRBV6-6 and TRBJ1-6; 7 bases are shared with TRBD1. From germline, CDR1 is MNHNY and CDR2 SVGAGI (reference sequence). Germline trimming cut 5 bases from V and 7 bases from J; bases unmatched to any gene: 5. The CDR3 is 14 amino acids.

This clone showed up just once. V gene TRBV6-1 combines with J gene TRBJ2-5; weak D call: TRBD2 (6 bases). The tail of the sequence fits TRBJ2-7 better, so the J call may be wrong. The CDR3 has 14 amino acids. CDR1 is MNHNS, CDR2 SASEGT, per germline. CDR3: CASSVGGYSYEQYF. The DNA of the CDR3 is TGTGCCAGCAGTGTCGGGGGATACTCCTACGAGCAGTACTTC.

The chain uses TRBV7-8 and TRBJ2-1, with a tentative D call TRBD2 (7 bases). This CDR3 spans 15 amino acids. The germline V gene encodes CDR1 SGHVS and CDR2 FQNEAQ. Trimming took off 4 bases at V and 5 bases at J, with 15 bases between the two ends. The CDR3 sequence is CASSSGRGAHNEQFF. CDR3 nucleotides: TGTGCCAGCAGCTCCGGCCGGGGGGCCCACAATGAGCAGTTCTTC.

This sequence joins TRBV9 and TRBJ1-2; TRBD1 agrees at 7 bases. The CDR3 totals 14 residues. Germline V CDR1 and CDR2: SGDLS, YYNGEE. Trimming cost V 1 base and J 6 bases; bases outside gene matches: 6. CDR3 sequence: CASSVRQGTDGYTF. CDR3 coding DNA: TGTGCCAGCAGCGTAAGACAGGGAACGGATGGCTACACCTTC.

The rearrangement links TRBV27 to TRBJ1-2; D is possibly TRBD1 (5 bases). V was cut by 6 bases and J by 5 bases, with 16 bases left in between. Germline V CDR1 and CDR2: MNHEY, SMNVEV (reference sequence). The length of the CDR3 is 14 residues. The CDR3 region has the DNA TGTGCCAGCAGCCGGAGGGGCGAACAATATGGCTACACCTTC. Its protein is CASSRRGEQYGYTF.

V is TRBV19 and J is TRBJ2-5, with D possibly being TRBD2 (5 bases). The CDR3 is 15 amino acids. Germline lookup yields CDR1 LNHDA and CDR2 SQIVND (reference sequence). V gave up 1 base and J gave up 5 bases, with 14 bases separating them. The CDR3 region has the DNA TGTGCCAGTAGTATAGGTTACCTAGCCGGCGAGACCCAGTACTTC. This translates into CASSIGYLAGETQYF.

The chain uses TRBV4-2 and TRBJ1-2, with 7 bases aligning to TRBD1. Germline values: CDR1 LGHNA, CDR2 YNFKEQ. The CDR3 totals 15 residues. J gave up 4 bases and V 1 base, and 6 bases lay outside the gene matches. CDR3 DNA sequence: TGTGCCAGCAGCCAAGCCCCCGGGACAGTCTATGGCTACACCTTC. Translation gives CASSQAPGTVYGYTF.

The chain links TRBV7-2 to TRBJ2-5; D perhaps matches TRBD2 (7 bases). CDR3 length equals 15 residues. Germline CDR1 is SGHTA and CDR2 is FQGNSA. V lost 1 base and J 5 bases, leaving 14 bases between the germline ends. This CDR3 is CASSLGGGAMETQYF. The CDR3, as DNA: TGTGCCAGCAGCTTAGGAGGGGGGGCTATGGAGACCCAGTACTTC.

The rearrangement uses TRBV5-1 and TRBJ2-7; D is ambiguous. CDR3 length: 12 residues. Trimming shortened V by 0 bases and J by 5 bases, and 6 bases separated the two germline ends. Germline loops: CDR1 SGHRS, CDR2 YFSETQ. As DNA, the CDR3 is TGCGCCAGCAGCTTGGCCCCCAACGAGCAGTACTTC. Translated: CASSLAPNEQYF.

The chain is built from TRBV7-2 and TRBJ2-1; 10 bases fit TRBD1. Trimming removed 5 bases from V and 5 bases from J; junction bases left unmatched: 6. CDR3 length: 15 residues. The V gene's germline CDR1 is SGHTA and CDR2 FQGNSA. CDR3 bases: TGTGCCAGCAGCGCCGACAGGGGGCCCGACAATGAGCAGTTCTTC. Protein product: CASSADRGPDNEQFF.